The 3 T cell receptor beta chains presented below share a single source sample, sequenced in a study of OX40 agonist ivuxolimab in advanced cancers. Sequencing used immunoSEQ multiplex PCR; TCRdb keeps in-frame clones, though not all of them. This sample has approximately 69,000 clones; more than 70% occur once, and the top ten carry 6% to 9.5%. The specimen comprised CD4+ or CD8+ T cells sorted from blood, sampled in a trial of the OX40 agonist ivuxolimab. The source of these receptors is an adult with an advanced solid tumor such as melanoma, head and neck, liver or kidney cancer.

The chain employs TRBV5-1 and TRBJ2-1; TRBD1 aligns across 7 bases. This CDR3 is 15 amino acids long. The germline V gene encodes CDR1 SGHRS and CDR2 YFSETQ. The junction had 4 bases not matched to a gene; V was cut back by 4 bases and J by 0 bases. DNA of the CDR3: TGCGCCAGCAGCGAGGGACAGAGCTCCTACAATGAGCAGTTCTTC. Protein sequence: CASSEGQSSYNEQFF.

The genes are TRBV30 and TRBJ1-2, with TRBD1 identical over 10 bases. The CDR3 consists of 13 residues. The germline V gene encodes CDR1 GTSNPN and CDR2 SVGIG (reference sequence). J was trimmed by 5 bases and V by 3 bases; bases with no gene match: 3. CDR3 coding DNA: TGTGCCTGGAGCGCGGGACAGGGGTATGGCTACACCTTC. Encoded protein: CAWSAGQGYGYTF.

The CDR3 DNA reads as TGTGCCAGCAGCAAAAGCGGGGGTTCGTCCTACAATGAGCAGTTCTTC. It is translated as CASSKSGGSSYNEQFF. This chain joins TRBV7-2 and TRBJ2-1, with 8 bases aligning to TRBD2. The germline V gene encodes CDR1 SGHTA and CDR2 FQGNSA. The V segment lost 5 bases and the J segment 1 base; nucleotides outside the gene matches: 7. The CDR3 loop spans 16 amino acids.